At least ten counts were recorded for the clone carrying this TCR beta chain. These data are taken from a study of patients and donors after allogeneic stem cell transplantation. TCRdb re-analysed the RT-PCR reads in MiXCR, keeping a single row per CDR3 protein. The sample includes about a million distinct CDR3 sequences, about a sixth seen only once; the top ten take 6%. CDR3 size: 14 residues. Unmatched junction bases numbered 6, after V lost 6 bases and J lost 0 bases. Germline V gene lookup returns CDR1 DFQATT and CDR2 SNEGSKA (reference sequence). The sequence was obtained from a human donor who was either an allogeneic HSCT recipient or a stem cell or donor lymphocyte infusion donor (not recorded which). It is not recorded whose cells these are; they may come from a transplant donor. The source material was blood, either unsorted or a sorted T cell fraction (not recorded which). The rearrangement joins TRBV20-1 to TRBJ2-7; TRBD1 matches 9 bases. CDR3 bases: TGCAGTGCAACACAGGGGGCCCGCTCCTACGAGCAGTACTTC. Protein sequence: CSATQGARSYEQYF.